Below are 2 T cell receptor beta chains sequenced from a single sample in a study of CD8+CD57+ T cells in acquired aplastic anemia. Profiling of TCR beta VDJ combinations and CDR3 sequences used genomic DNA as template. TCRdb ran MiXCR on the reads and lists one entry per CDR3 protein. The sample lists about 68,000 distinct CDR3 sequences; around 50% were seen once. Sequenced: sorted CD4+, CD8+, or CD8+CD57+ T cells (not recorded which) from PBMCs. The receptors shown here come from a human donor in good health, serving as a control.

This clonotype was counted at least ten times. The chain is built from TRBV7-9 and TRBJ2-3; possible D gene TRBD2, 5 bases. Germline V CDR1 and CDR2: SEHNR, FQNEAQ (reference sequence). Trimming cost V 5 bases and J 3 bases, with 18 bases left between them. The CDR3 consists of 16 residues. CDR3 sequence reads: CASSTTAGGKTDTQYF. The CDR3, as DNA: TGTGCCAGCAGCACCACCGCGGGCGGAAAGACAGATACGCAGTATTTT. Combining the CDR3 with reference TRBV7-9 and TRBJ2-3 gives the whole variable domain DTGVSQNPRHKITKRGQNVTFRCDPISEHNRLYWYRQTLGQGPEFLTYFQNEAQLEKSRLLSDRFSAERPKGSFSTLEIQRTEQGDSAMYLCASSTTAGGKTDTQYFGPGTRLTVL.

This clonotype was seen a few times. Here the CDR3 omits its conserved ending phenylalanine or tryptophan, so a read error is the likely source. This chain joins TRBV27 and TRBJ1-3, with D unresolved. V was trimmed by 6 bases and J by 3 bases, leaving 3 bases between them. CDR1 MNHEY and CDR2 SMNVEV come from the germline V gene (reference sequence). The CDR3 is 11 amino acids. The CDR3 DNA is TGTGCCAGCAGCTTTGGAAACACCATATATTAT. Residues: CASSFGNTIYY.